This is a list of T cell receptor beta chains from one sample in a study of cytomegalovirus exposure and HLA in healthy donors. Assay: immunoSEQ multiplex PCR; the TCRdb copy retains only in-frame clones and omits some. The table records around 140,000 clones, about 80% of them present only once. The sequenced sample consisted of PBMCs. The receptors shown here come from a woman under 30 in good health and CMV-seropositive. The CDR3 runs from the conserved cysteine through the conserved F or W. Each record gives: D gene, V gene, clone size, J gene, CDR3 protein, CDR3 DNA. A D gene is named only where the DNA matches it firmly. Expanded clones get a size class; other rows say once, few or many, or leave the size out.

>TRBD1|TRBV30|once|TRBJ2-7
CAWSFRDRDSYEQYF
TGTGCCTGGAGTTTCCGGGACAGGGATTCCTACGAGCAGTACTTC
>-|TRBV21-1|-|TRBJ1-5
CASSKKSGYSNQPQHF
TGTGCCAGCAGCAAGAAGTCAGGTTATAGCAATCAGCCCCAGCATTTT
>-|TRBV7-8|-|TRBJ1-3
CASSLVPGGGLSGNTIYF
TGTGCCAGCAGCTTAGTTCCTGGGGGCGGGCTCTCTGGAAACACCATATATTTT
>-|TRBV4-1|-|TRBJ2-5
CASSQDPEETQYF
TGCGCCAGCAGCCAAGATCCCGAGGAGACCCAGTACTTC
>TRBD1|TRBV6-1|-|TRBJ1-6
CAGQQGTNSPLHF
TGTGCCGGGCAACAGGGGACTAATTCACCCCTCCACTTT
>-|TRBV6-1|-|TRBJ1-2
CASIRSRGSPYGYTF
TGTGCCAGCATAAGGTCTAGGGGGTCCCCCTATGGCTACACCTTC
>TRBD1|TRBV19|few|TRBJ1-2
CASRSRGQAGGYTF
TGTGCCAGTAGGTCCCGTGGACAGGCGGGTGGCTACACCTTC
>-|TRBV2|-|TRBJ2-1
CASSRGGLAGIEQFF
TGTGCCAGCAGTAGGGGGGGCTTAGCAGGCATCGAGCAGTTCTTC
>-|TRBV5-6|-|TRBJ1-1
CASSFPMDRSNTEAFF
TGTGCCAGCAGCTTTCCCATGGACAGATCTAACACTGAAGCTTTCTTT
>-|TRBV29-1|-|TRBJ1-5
CSVLEGGKPQHF
TGCAGCGTTCTTGAGGGAGGAAAGCCCCAGCATTTT
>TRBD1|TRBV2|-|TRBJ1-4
CASSVDRGYREKLFF
TGTGCCAGCAGTGTAGACAGGGGTTACCGTGAAAAACTGTTTTTT
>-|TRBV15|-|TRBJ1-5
CATSRGGGNQPQHF
TGTGCCACCAGCAGAGGGGGGGGCAATCAGCCCCAGCATTTT
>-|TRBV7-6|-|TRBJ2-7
CASSSQGYEQYF
TGTGCCAGCAGCTCACAGGGCTACGAGCAGTACTTC
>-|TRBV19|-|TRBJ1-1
CASSITGGARTEAFF
TGTGCCAGTAGTATTACGGGGGGGGCCCGCACTGAAGCTTTCTTT
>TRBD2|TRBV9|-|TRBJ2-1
CASSVDGGAGNEQFF
TGTGCCAGCAGCGTAGACGGGGGGGCGGGAAATGAGCAGTTCTTC
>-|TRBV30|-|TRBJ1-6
CAWSKRQGYNSPLHF
TGTGCCTGGAGTAAAAGGCAGGGTTATAATTCACCCCTCCACTTT
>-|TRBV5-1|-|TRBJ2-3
CASSLVGRVTDTQYF
TGCGCCAGCAGCTTGGTGGGCAGAGTCACAGATACGCAGTATTTT
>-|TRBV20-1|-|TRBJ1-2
CSVGTDYGYTF
TGCAGTGTGGGGACTGACTATGGCTACACCTTC
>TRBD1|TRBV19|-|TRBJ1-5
CASSPGQGASGQPQHF
TGTGCCAGTTCGCCGGGACAGGGGGCCTCGGGGCAGCCCCAGCATTTT
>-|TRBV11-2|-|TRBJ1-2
CASSLTGLDGYTF
TGTGCCAGCAGCTTAACAGGGTTGGATGGCTACACCTTC
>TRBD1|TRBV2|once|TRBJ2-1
CASTKRDSLSHNEQFF
TGTGCCAGCACCAAAAGGGACAGTTTAAGCCACAATGAGCAGTTCTTC
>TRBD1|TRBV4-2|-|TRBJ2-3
CASSQGGTGGVDTQYF
TGTGCCAGCAGCCAAGGGGGGACAGGGGGCGTGGATACGCAGTATTTT
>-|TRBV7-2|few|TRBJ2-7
CASRRTGSISYEQYF
TGTGCCAGCAGGAGGACGGGATCAATCTCCTACGAGCAGTACTTC
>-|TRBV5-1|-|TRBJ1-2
CASSRVGDYGYTF
TGCGCCAGCAGCCGGGTAGGGGACTATGGCTACACCTTC
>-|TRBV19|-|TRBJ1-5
CASSLRGGGNRGGNQPQHF
TGTGCCAGTAGTCTTAGAGGGGGGGGAAACAGAGGGGGCAATCAGCCCCAGCATTTT
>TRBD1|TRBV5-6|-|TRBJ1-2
CASSFDREVPNYGYTF
TGTGCCAGCAGCTTTGACAGGGAAGTTCCTAACTATGGCTACACCTTC
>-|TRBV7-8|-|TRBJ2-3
CASSLAASSTTDTQYF
TGTGCCAGCAGCTTAGCGGCTAGCTCAACCACAGATACGCAGTATTTT
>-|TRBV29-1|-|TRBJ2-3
CSVGPDTQYF
TGCAGCGTTGGGCCAGATACGCAGTATTTT
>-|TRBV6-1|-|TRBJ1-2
CASINRGGENYGYTF
TGTGCCAGCATCAATAGGGGGGGGGAAAACTATGGCTACACCTTC
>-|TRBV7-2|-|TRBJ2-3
CASRAQGAISTDTQYF
TGTGCCAGCAGGGCGCAGGGCGCTATTAGCACAGATACGCAGTATTTT
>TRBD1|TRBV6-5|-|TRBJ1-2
CASSYSGTGGYGYTF
TGTGCCAGCAGTTACTCGGGGACAGGGGGCTATGGCTACACCTTC
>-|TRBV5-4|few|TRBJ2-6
CASEKGGSGANVLTF
TGTGCCAGCGAAAAAGGGGGATCTGGGGCCAACGTCCTGACTTTC
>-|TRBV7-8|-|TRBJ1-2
CASSLQGHGYTF
TGTGCCAGCAGCTTACAGGGTCATGGCTACACCTTC
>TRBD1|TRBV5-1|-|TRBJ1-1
CASSRTGTAEAFF
TGCGCCAGCAGTCGAACCGGGACAGCTGAAGCTTTCTTT
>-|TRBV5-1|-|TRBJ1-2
CASSLAQSNYGYTF
TGCGCCAGCAGCTTGGCCCAGTCTAACTATGGCTACACCTTC
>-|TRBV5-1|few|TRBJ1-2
CASSFSQGSNYGYTF
TGCGCCAGCAGCTTTTCACAGGGTTCTAACTATGGCTACACCTTC
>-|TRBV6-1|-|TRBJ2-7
CASSEASRAVEQYF
TGTGCCAGCAGTGAAGCGTCCAGGGCTGTCGAGCAGTACTTC
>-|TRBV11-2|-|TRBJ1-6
CASSLLDSKHSPLHF
TGTGCCAGCAGCTTACTGGACAGTAAGCATTCACCCCTCCACTTT
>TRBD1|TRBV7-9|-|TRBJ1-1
CSSSPRDRGPEAFF
TGTTCCAGCAGCCCCCGGGACAGGGGTCCTGAAGCTTTCTTT
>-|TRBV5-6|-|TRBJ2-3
CASSLRAGGTDTQYF
TGTGCCAGCAGCCTCCGGGCGGGTGGCACAGATACGCAGTATTTT
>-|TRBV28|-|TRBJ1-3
CASSPTRLMSGNTIYF
TGTGCCAGCAGTCCTACCCGACTCATGTCTGGAAACACCATATATTTT
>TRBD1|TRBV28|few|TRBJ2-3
CASSSQGDSTDTQYF
TGTGCCAGCAGTTCACAGGGGGACAGCACAGATACGCAGTATTTT
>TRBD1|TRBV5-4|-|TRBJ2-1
CASRHDRGSYNEQFF
TGTGCCAGCAGGCACGACAGGGGGTCCTACAATGAGCAGTTCTTC